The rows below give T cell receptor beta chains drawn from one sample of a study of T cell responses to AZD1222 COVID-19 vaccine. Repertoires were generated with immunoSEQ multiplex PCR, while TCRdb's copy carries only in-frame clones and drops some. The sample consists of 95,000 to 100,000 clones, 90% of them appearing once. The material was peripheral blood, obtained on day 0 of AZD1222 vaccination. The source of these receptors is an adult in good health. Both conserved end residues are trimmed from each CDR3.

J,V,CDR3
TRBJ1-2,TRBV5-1,ASSPEGGVAAGYT
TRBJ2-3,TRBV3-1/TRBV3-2,ASSHRLAGGYTDTQY
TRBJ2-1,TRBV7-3,ASSLRAGEIEQF
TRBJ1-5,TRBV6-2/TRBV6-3,ASSGLQVGDQPQH
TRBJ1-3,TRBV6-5,ASSYRGNSGNTIY
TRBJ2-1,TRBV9,ASSGDLAAYNEQF
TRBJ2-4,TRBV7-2,ASSLAGAGNIQY
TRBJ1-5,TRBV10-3,AISAAGTGTDQPQH
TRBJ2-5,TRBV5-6,ASSFLGAQGETQY
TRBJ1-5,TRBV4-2,ASSQGSIGQPQH
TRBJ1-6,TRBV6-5,ASSPKGDNSPLH
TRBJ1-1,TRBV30,AWSLQGSTEAF
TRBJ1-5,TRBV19,ASSLTDNQPQH
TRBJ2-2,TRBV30,AWSETPNTGELF